The 20 T cell receptor beta chains presented below share a single source sample, sequenced in a study of blood T cell repertoires in COVID-19. Profiled with immunoSEQ multiplex PCR; TCRdb holds only in-frame clones, not every one. Seen here are tens of thousands of clones, roughly four fifths observed once, and the top ten hold roughly 2%. Input material: peripheral blood. These receptors came from a woman aged 55-69 years with acute or convalescent COVID-19.

V is TRBV10-3 and J is TRBJ2-2; 7 bases fit TRBD1. This CDR3 spans 13 amino acids. Germline V gene data show CDR1 as ENHRY and CDR2 as SYGVKD. The V gene end was trimmed by 3 bases and the J gene end by 6 bases; junction bases not matched to a gene: 1. The CDR3: CAISDRGPGELFF. CDR3 bases: TGTGCCATCAGTGATAGGGGGCCCGGGGAGCTGTTTTTT.

V and J are TRBV6-5 and TRBJ1-3; D possibly corresponds to TRBD1 (5 bases). The V and J ends lost 5 bases and 0 bases respectively, with 8 bases between them. Looked up from germline, CDR1 is MNHEY and CDR2 is SVGAGI. This CDR3 comprises 14 residues. This chain's CDR3 is CASSQQDSGNTIYF. The CDR3 coding sequence is TGTGCCAGCAGTCAACAGGACTCTGGAAACACCATATATTTT.

V usage is TRBV28 and J usage is TRBJ1-6, with no clear D. Germline CDR1 MDHEN, CDR2 SYDVKM. CDR3 length: 12 residues. Between the trimmed V and J ends, which lost 6 bases and 10 bases, there was a span of 10 bases. The DNA for the CDR3 is TGTGCCAGCAGCACGCATGGCTCACCCCTCCACTTT. This translates into CASSTHGSPLHF.

The chain combines TRBV13 with TRBJ1-2; 7 nucleotides match TRBD1. This CDR3 has 15 amino acids. Losses at the gene ends were 5 bases for V and 2 bases for J; bases not matched to a gene: 8. The germline V gene encodes CDR1 PRHDT and CDR2 FYEKMQ (reference sequence). The CDR3 is CASSQWDSSNYGYTF. CDR3 DNA sequence: TGTGCCAGCAGCCAATGGGACAGCAGCAACTATGGCTACACCTTC.

The V and J genes are TRBV7-3 and TRBJ2-7; maybe TRBD2 (6 bases). Germline CDR1 is SGHTA and CDR2 is FQGTGA. Trimming took off 4 bases at V and 6 bases at J, with 13 bases between the two ends. The CDR3 sequence is 13 residues long. The CDR3 protein is CASSSDGTSEQYF. CDR3 nucleotides: TGTGCCAGCAGCTCCGACGGGACTTCCGAGCAGTACTTC.

The rearrangement joins TRBV10-2 to TRBJ1-1, with D possibly matching TRBD1 (6 bases). CDR1 and CDR2 (germline): WSHSY, SAAADI. V was trimmed by 6 bases and J by 5 bases, leaving 13 bases between them. The CDR3 is 13 amino acids. The CDR3 spells CASRKGVGTEAFF. In nucleotides, the CDR3 is TGCGCCAGCAGGAAGGGGGTTGGAACTGAAGCTTTCTTT.

This clone has a single count. The chain links TRBV5-1 to TRBJ2-7; possible D gene TRBD2, 6 bases. Germline CDR1 is SGHRS and CDR2 is YFSETQ. This CDR3 spans 15 amino acids. V was trimmed by 5 bases and J by 2 bases, leaving 17 bases between them. CDR3 DNA sequence: TGCGCCAGCAGTTTAGTCGTGGACTACGCCTACGAGCAGTACTTC. The encoded protein is CASSLVVDYAYEQYF.

This rearrangement joins TRBV29-1 to TRBJ2-1; 11 bases are a match to TRBD2. The germline CDR1 and CDR2 sequences are SQVTM and ANQGSEA. This CDR3 is built from 13 residues. Trimming removed 7 bases from V and 4 bases from J; junction bases left unmatched: 3. The CDR3 nucleotides read TGCAGCGCTAGACTAGCGGGGTACAATGAGCAGTTCTTC. Translated: CSARLAGYNEQFF.

The chain employs TRBV7-2 and TRBJ2-1; TRBD2 aligns across 13 bases. The CDR3 loop spans 16 amino acids. Germline lookup yields CDR1 SGHTA and CDR2 FQGNSA. V shed 5 bases and J 9 bases; nucleotides not matched to a gene: 10. In DNA, the CDR3 is TGTGCCAGCAGCATTAAGGGGGGACTAGCGGGATCTGAGCAGTTCTTC. Translation gives CASSIKGGLAGSEQFF.

The DNA of the CDR3 is TGCGCCAGCAGCTTTAAGGGGTCGGGAGTGAGTAGCTACGAGCAGTACTTC. Translated: CASSFKGSGVSSYEQYF. The chain uses TRBV5-1 and TRBJ2-7; a weak D match, TRBD2 (6 bases). This CDR3 region has 17 residues. The ends were cut back, 2 bases at V and 3 bases at J, with 21 bases in the middle. Germline CDR1 SGHRS, CDR2 YFSETQ. The full variable domain, completed using reference TRBV5-1 and TRBJ2-7, is KAGVTQTPRYLIKTRGQQVTLSCSPISGHRSVSWYQQTPGQGLQFLFEYFSETQRNKGNFPGRFSGRQFSNSRSEMNVSTLELGDSALYLCASSFKGSGVSSYEQYFGPGTRLTVT.

The chain couples TRBV7-3 to TRBJ1-1, with D hard to call. Trimming pared 2 bases from V and 4 bases from J, leaving 8 bases between. Germline V lookup: CDR1 SGHTA, CDR2 FQGTGA. The CDR3 contains 13 residues. The CDR3 region is CASSLGDPTEAFF. CDR3 sequence (DNA): TGTGCCAGCAGCTTAGGAGACCCCACTGAAGCTTTCTTT.

V and J are TRBV6-5 and TRBJ1-1, with 11 bases that match TRBD1. CDR1 is MNHEY, CDR2 SVGAGI, per germline. The CDR3 sequence is 15 residues long. J was trimmed by 4 bases and V by 2 bases; bases with no gene match: 3. As DNA, the CDR3 is TGTGCCAGCAGTTACACCGGGACAGGGGGCACTGAAGCTTTCTTT. This encodes CASSYTGTGGTEAFF.

The gene calls are TRBV30 and TRBJ1-4, with TRBD1 as a possible D gene (5 bases). The germline V gene has CDR1 GTSNPN and CDR2 SVGIG (reference sequence). Trimming left V 2 bases short and J 7 bases short, with 17 bases between. This CDR3 region has 15 residues. The CDR3: CAWSPRGGWGEKLFF. The CDR3 bases are TGTGCCTGGAGTCCGAGGGGAGGTTGGGGTGAAAAACTGTTTTTT.

This clone appeared once. V is TRBV11-2 and J is TRBJ1-2, with D perhaps TRBD1 (5 bases). V dropped 0 bases and J dropped 5 bases, with 13 bases sitting between them. In germline, CDR1 is SGHAT, CDR2 FQNNGV. The length of the CDR3 is 15 residues. The CDR3 sequence is CASSLDSRVGYGYTF. Written as DNA, the CDR3 is TGTGCCAGCAGCTTAGACTCCAGGGTAGGATATGGCTACACCTTC.

This chain joins TRBV13 and TRBJ1-3, with 8 nucleotides matching TRBD1. V trimming: 0 bases; J trimming: 0 bases; junction bases outside the gene matches: 4. This CDR3 comprises 17 residues. Germline loops: CDR1 PRHDT, CDR2 FYEKMQ (reference sequence). CDR3 DNA: TGTGCCAGCAGCTTAGGGGTAGGACAGGGCTCTGGAAACACCATATATTTT. Protein sequence: CASSLGVGQGSGNTIYF. The full variable domain, completed using reference TRBV13 and TRBJ1-3, is AAGVIQSPRHLIKEKRETATLKCYPIPRHDTVYWYQQGPGQDPQFLISFYEKMQSDKGSIPDRFSAQQFSDYHSELNMSSLELGDSALYFCASSLGVGQGSGNTIYFGEGSWLTVV.

This rearrangement joins TRBV29-1 to TRBJ2-5; D possibly corresponds to TRBD1 (6 bases). The CDR3 is 14 amino acids. V lost 2 bases and J 0 bases, leaving 10 bases between the germline ends. Germline CDR1 and CDR2: SQVTM and ANQGSEA. The CDR3, as DNA: TGCAGCGTTGAATGGACAGAATACCAAGAGACCCAGTACTTC. This sequence encodes CSVEWTEYQETQYF.

The chain combines TRBV5-1 with TRBJ1-1; no definite D call. The CDR3 runs to 14 residues. The V gene lost 4 bases and the J gene lost 1 base, with 11 bases spanning the gap. CDR1 and CDR2 from the germline V gene are SGHRS and YFSETQ. CDR3 in DNA: TGCGCCAGCAGCGAACAATCCCGGAACACTGAAGCTTTCTTT. It yields the protein CASSEQSRNTEAFF.

The CDR3 is CASSPRPGGRETQYF. The CDR3 nucleotides are TGTGCCAGCTCCCCGCGACCGGGGGGGCGAGAGACCCAGTACTTC. The chain carries TRBV18 and TRBJ2-5; 8 nucleotides match TRBD2. The CDR3 length is 15 residues. Germline V gene lookup returns CDR1 KGHSH and CDR2 LQKENI. The ends lost 6 bases at V and 4 bases at J; junction bases unmatched: 10.

The rearrangement joins TRBV30 to TRBJ1-2; TRBD1 might be the D (6 bases). The CDR3 totals 15 residues. Germline CDR1 and CDR2: GTSNPN and SVGIG (reference sequence). Trimming took off 4 bases at V and 4 bases at J, with 19 bases between the two ends. The CDR3: CAWNFRPGHLYGYTF. The CDR3, as DNA: TGTGCCTGGAATTTCCGTCCGGGACACCTCTATGGCTACACCTTC.

In DNA, the CDR3 is TGCGCCAGCAGCGGAAGGACAGCGAACACTGAAGCTTTCTTT. It translates to CASSGRTANTEAFF. This chain uses TRBV5-1 with TRBJ1-1; D may be TRBD1 (6 bases). This CDR3 has 14 residues. Germline CDR1 SGHRS, CDR2 YFSETQ. V dropped 4 bases and J dropped 1 base, with 11 bases sitting between them.